A single sample is the source of the 9 T cell receptor beta chains below, sequenced in a study of T cell responses to AZD1222 COVID-19 vaccine. Measured with immunoSEQ multiplex PCR; TCRdb has only the in-frame clones, and not every one. The data hold more than 110,000 clones, with 75% to 90% observed a single time. Sequences were derived from peripheral blood, sampled on day 0 of AZD1222 vaccination. All receptors derive from an adult in good health.

This clone has a single count. This chain uses TRBV5-1 with TRBJ2-7; 10 nucleotides align to TRBD1. The CDR3 spans 14 residues. In germline, CDR1 is SGHRS, CDR2 YFSETQ. V gave up 3 bases and J gave up 5 bases; unmatched junction bases: 5. CDR3 residues: CASSSGTGVDEQYF. The CDR3 DNA reads as TGCGCCAGCAGCTCCGGGACAGGGGTCGACGAGCAGTACTTC.

This rearrangement joins TRBV6-6 to TRBJ2-6; D may be TRBD1 (5 bases). The V end was cut by 6 bases, the J end by 9 bases, with 12 bases between. The germline gives CDR1 MNHNY, CDR2 SVGAGI (reference sequence). The CDR3 length is 13 residues. CDR3 DNA: TGTGCCAGCAGGGTTCCTCAGGGCAACGTCCTGACTTTC. Translating it yields CASRVPQGNVLTF.

The chain links TRBV4-2 to TRBJ2-1, with D perhaps TRBD2 (5 bases). The CDR3 loop spans 13 amino acids. Per the germline V gene, CDR1 is LGHNA and CDR2 is YNFKEQ. V lost 0 bases to trimming and J lost 7 bases, with 7 bases between them. The DNA of the CDR3 is TGTGCCAGCAGCCAAGATCCGGGGAATGAGCAGTTCTTC. This codes for CASSQDPGNEQFF.

This clone has just one count. The chain is built from TRBV6-5 and TRBJ1-1; D might be TRBD1 (5 bases). Trimming took off 6 bases at V and 5 bases at J, with 10 bases between the two ends. The germline V gene encodes CDR1 MNHEY and CDR2 SVGAGI. This CDR3 contains 12 residues. The CDR3 DNA reads TGTGCCAGCAGAACGGAGGGGACTGAAGCTTTCTTT. The encoded protein is CASRTEGTEAFF.

J is TRBJ1-2 and V is TRBV2; 7 bases line up with TRBD1. Germline V CDR1 and CDR2: SNHLY, FYNNEI. With 4 bases clipped from V and 4 bases from J, the junction kept 6 bases outside the gene matches. There are 14 residues in the CDR3. CDR3 in amino acids: CASSAIGGFYGYTF. CDR3 sequence (DNA): TGTGCCAGCAGTGCAATAGGGGGCTTCTATGGCTACACCTTC.

The chain recombines TRBV18 with TRBJ2-1; possibly TRBD2 for D (5 bases). Trimming took 3 bases from V and 4 from J, leaving 16 bases between them. The CDR3 consists of 16 residues. Germline values: CDR1 KGHSH, CDR2 LQKENI. This CDR3 reads CASSPVVSSGYNEQFF. The CDR3, as DNA: TGTGCCAGCTCACCGGTGGTTTCATCGGGATACAATGAGCAGTTCTTC.

The V gene is TRBV3-1 (or the pseudogene TRBV3-2), the J gene TRBJ1-4; TRBD1 is a possible D gene (5 bases). Germline loops: CDR1 LGHDT, CDR2 YNNKEL (reference sequence). This CDR3 is 15 amino acids long. Trimming removed 3 bases at V and 0 bases at J, with 8 bases between. The DNA for the CDR3 is TGTGCCAGCAGCCATTGGGACGCAACTAATGAAAAACTGTTTTTT. Translated, it gives CASSHWDATNEKLFF.

The rearrangement joins TRBV29-1 to TRBJ2-3, with D tentatively TRBD2 (5 bases). The CDR3 has 12 residues. Trimming took 0 bases from V and 4 from J, leaving 5 bases between them. Germline V gene lookup returns CDR1 SQVTM and CDR2 ANQGSEA. CDR3 loop: CSVEEAADTQYF. The CDR3 DNA is TGCAGCGTTGAAGAAGCGGCAGATACGCAGTATTTT.

This clone occurred a few times. CDR3 sequence reads: CASSDHNNNNSPLHF. The CDR3 bases are TGTGCCAGCAGTGATCACAACAATAATAATTCACCCCTCCACTTT. The chain joins TRBV6-1 to TRBJ1-6; D is uncertain. Trimming took 3 bases from V and 5 from J, leaving 11 bases between them. Germline CDR1 is MNHNS and CDR2 is SASEGT. The CDR3 spans 15 residues.